A selection of T cell receptor beta chains follows, all from one sample in a study of T cell repertoires in cytomegalovirus infection. A single record per CDR3 protein comes from TCRdb applying MiXCR to the reads. The table includes around 450,000 distinct CDR3 sequences, about 11% detected once. The sample consisted of PBMCs. Every receptor here comes from a human donor in good health (CMV status not recorded). Some clones in this sample may be carry-over from other donors' samples. The CDR3 runs from the conserved cysteine through the conserved F or W. D genes are given only for firm matches. Expanded clones are given a class, and other clones once, few, many or no size at all.

J,V,D,size,CDR3,DNA
TRBJ2-5,TRBV20-1,-,few,CSAMGEPGTYRTQYF,TGCAGTGCCATGGGAGAGCCCGGGACTTACCGTACCCAGTACTTC
TRBJ2-5,TRBV12-3/TRBV12-4,TRBD2,many,CASTIRGSGQETQYF,TGTGCCAGCACCATACGCGGGAGTGGCCAAGAGACCCAGTACTTC
TRBJ1-2,TRBV10-3,-,-,CAIREGRQEASYGYTF,TGTGCCATCAGAGAGGGTCGGCAGGAAGCATCCTATGGCTACACCTTC
TRBJ2-3,TRBV5-1,-,-,CASSLGSGADTQYF,TGCGCCAGCAGCTTGGGGTCTGGCGCAGATACGCAGTATTTT
TRBJ1-2,TRBV5-1,-,many,CASSLAGDDGYTF,TGCGCCAGCAGCTTGGCAGGAGATGATGGCTACACCTTC
TRBJ1-3,TRBV20-1,-,many,CSARGGASGNTIYF,TGCAGTGCTAGAGGCGGGGCCTCTGGAAACACCATATATTTT
TRBJ2-7,TRBV29-1,-,many,CSVEVAGFMYEQYF,TGCAGCGTTGAAGTGGCAGGGTTTATGTACGAGCAGTACTTC
TRBJ2-3,TRBV27,-,many,CASSPYRETQYF,TGTGCCAGCAGCCCTTACAGAGAAACGCAGTATTTT
TRBJ2-5,TRBV2,-,many,CASDTGQGRKTQYF,TGTGCCAGCGATACGGGCCAGGGGAGGAAGACCCAGTACTTC
TRBJ1-3,TRBV20-1,-,few,CSARAVSGNTIYF,TGCAGTGCTAGGGCGGTCTCTGGAAACACCATATATTTT
TRBJ2-4,TRBV4-2,TRBD1,few,CASSQGIERDRGNIQYF,TGTGCCAGCAGCCAAGGGATTGAAAGGGACAGGGGAAACATTCAGTACTTC
TRBJ2-1,TRBV5-6,TRBD2,many,CASSTSGGYDEQFF,TGTGCCAGCAGCACTAGCGGGGGGTACGATGAGCAGTTCTTC
TRBJ2-1,TRBV4-2,TRBD1,many,CASSREDRGNEQFF,TGTGCCAGCAGCCGAGAAGACAGGGGGAATGAGCAGTTCTTC
TRBJ1-5,TRBV6-1,TRBD1,few,CAANTGQGHQPQHF,TGTGCCGCCAATACGGGACAGGGACATCAGCCCCAGCATTTT
TRBJ2-7,TRBV3-1,-,many,CASSQGDLKRYEQYF,TGTGCCAGCAGCCAAGGGGATCTAAAAAGATACGAGCAGTACTTC
TRBJ1-1,TRBV6-1,TRBD1,many,CASRPGGPTEAFF,TGTGCCAGCAGACCAGGGGGCCCCACTGAAGCTTTCTTT
TRBJ1-2,TRBV2,-,-,CASSDPTPGGGYTF,TGTGCCAGCAGTGACCCGACTCCCGGAGGGGGCTACACCTTC
TRBJ1-5,TRBV7-6,-,many,CASSPRTNQPQHF,TGTGCCAGCAGCCCCCGGACCAATCAGCCCCAGCATTTT
TRBJ2-3,TRBV9,-,few,CASSVATSTDTQYF,TGTGCCAGCAGCGTAGCGACAAGCACAGATACGCAGTATTTT
TRBJ2-3,TRBV5-4,-,many,CASSLVLSWGTDTQYF,TGTGCCAGCAGCTTGGTCCTCTCGTGGGGCACAGATACGCAGTATTTT
TRBJ2-1,TRBV6-5,-,many,CASSYSRAASSYNEQFF,TGTGCCAGCAGTTACTCGAGAGCGGCAAGCTCCTACAATGAGCAGTTCTTC
TRBJ2-7,TRBV11-2,-,many,CASSLAGLAYEQYF,TGTGCCAGCAGCTTAGCAGGACTTGCCTACGAGCAGTACTTC
TRBJ2-1,TRBV11-3,-,many,CASSVGLPLSYNEQFF,TGTGCCAGCAGCGTAGGACTACCCCTCTCCTACAATGAGCAGTTCTTC
TRBJ2-7,TRBV19,TRBD1,-,CASSNRPGQGAYEQYF,TGTGCCAGTAGTAACCGGCCGGGACAGGGAGCCTACGAGCAGTACTTC
TRBJ1-1,TRBV19,-,-,CPGTEAFF,TGTCCCGGGACTGAAGCTTTCTTT
TRBJ1-5,TRBV6-6,-,few,CASTPGQGLNQPQHF,TGTGCCAGCACCCCGGGACAAGGATTAAATCAGCCCCAGCATTTT
TRBJ2-7,TRBV10-3,-,many,CAISAGGRYEQYF,TGTGCCATCAGTGCTGGGGGGAGGTACGAGCAGTACTTC
TRBJ2-2,TRBV29-1,-,few,CSVDIGPGELFF,TGCAGCGTTGATATAGGGCCCGGGGAGCTGTTTTTT
TRBJ1-2,TRBV27,-,many,CAARPGAANYGYTF,TGTGCCGCCAGGCCGGGAGCAGCTAACTATGGCTACACCTTC
TRBJ2-5,TRBV20-1,TRBD2,many,CSARPSTSGVVETQYF,TGCAGTGCTAGGCCGTCGACTAGCGGGGTAGTGGAGACCCAGTACTTC
TRBJ2-2,TRBV5-4,TRBD2,-,CASSTGTTNTGELFF,TGTGCCAGCAGCACCGGGACTACAAACACCGGGGAGCTGTTTTTT
TRBJ2-3,TRBV20-1,-,many,CSASLGGGAEDTQYF,TGCAGTGCTTCACTAGGGGGGGGGGCGGAAGATACGCAGTATTTT
TRBJ1-4,TRBV7-6,-,-,CASSSGGNEKLFF,TGTGCCAGCAGCTCCGGCGGTAATGAAAAACTGTTTTTT
TRBJ1-2,TRBV12-3/TRBV12-4,-,few,CASRPPGANGYTF,TGTGCCAGCAGACCTCCAGGGGCCAATGGCTACACCTTC
TRBJ1-1,TRBV11-2,TRBD1,many,CASSLVGQGRAEAFF,TGTGCCAGCAGCCTAGTGGGACAGGGAAGGGCTGAAGCTTTCTTT
TRBJ1-3,TRBV28,-,many,CASSLFEGFGNTIYF,TGTGCCAGCAGTTTATTTGAGGGGTTTGGAAACACCATATATTTT
TRBJ2-2,TRBV29-1,TRBD2,few,CSGSGSHTGELFF,TGCAGCGGTAGCGGGAGTCACACCGGGGAGCTGTTTTTT
TRBJ2-2,TRBV7-6,TRBD2,many,CASSLGTSPKNTGELFF,TGTGCCAGCAGCTTAGGGACTAGCCCTAAGAACACCGGGGAGCTGTTTTTT
TRBJ2-3,TRBV20-1,-,-,CSARETGDTQYF,TGCAGTGCTAGGGAGACGGGAGATACGCAGTATTTT
TRBJ2-3,TRBV18,-,-,CASSPPTGSTDTQYF,TGTGCCAGCTCACCACCAACAGGCAGCACAGATACGCAGTATTTT
TRBJ2-1,TRBV2,TRBD2,-,CASSETSTRHNEQFF,TGTGCCAGCAGTGAGACTAGCACGCGACACAATGAGCAGTTCTTC
TRBJ1-2,TRBV2,-,few,CASSTDTVRGYTF,TGTGCCAGCAGTACCGACACTGTCCGAGGCTACACCTTC
TRBJ2-3,TRBV28,TRBD2,many,CASSLGLAGAGDTQYF,TGTGCCAGCAGTTTAGGGCTAGCGGGAGCGGGGGATACGCAGTATTTT